This T cell receptor beta chain originates from a study of blood T cells in healthy people across ages. J gave up 3 bases and V 6 bases, and 1 base lay outside the gene matches. CDR3 length: 14 residues. This clonotype was observed a handful of times. For the second PCR, which ran for about 7 to 11 cycles, a sample-barcoded 5' primer and a J-beta primer mix were used. Every cDNA molecule carried a tag from a template-switch adaptor bearing 12 random nucleotides. TCRdb analysed the 5' RACE reads with MiXCR anew, one entry per CDR3 protein. The sample contains fewer than 600,000 distinct CDR3 sequences, over 25% of which appear only once. The same sample was also studied in work on T cells of mothers and their children. As reported in that work: The overlap seen between related mothers and children slightly exceeded that of unrelated pairs, though not significantly.

The receptor was derived from a boy aged 2-9 years in good health. Sequenced material: blood. The chain joins TRBV12-3 or TRBV12-4 to TRBJ2-6, with TRBD1 matching over 8 bases. This chain's CDR3 is CASSRGLGANVLTF. CDR3 DNA: TGTGCCAGCAGCAGGGGGCTTGGGGCCAACGTCCTGACTTTC.